This TCR beta chain derives from a study of tumor-infiltrating lymphocytes in primary liver carcinoma. Study-level points and caveats: Tumor region pairs shared more overlap than did tumor-adjacent and tumor-blood pairs.

The approximately 20-31 mg bulk tissue piece was not sorted before simultaneous RNA and DNA extraction. All of the tumor samples contained over 80% viable tumor cells. Comments on this clonotype: The antigen is undetermined. The CDR3 ends on some other residue instead of the conserved phenylalanine or tryptophan, so this is likely a read error. No DNA is shown, since the ends of the CDR3 on it are uncertain; the CDR3 is the one TCRdb lists.

A constant-region primer primed TCR beta cDNA synthesis from about 0.45 ug of total RNA. Three nested multiplex PCR rounds, a slightly modified ARM-PCR, produced the libraries for TCR beta. PCR rounds one and two used TRBV1-TRBV30 forward primers with a C-beta reverse primer for 10 cycles each. Each CDR3 protein is one row after TCRdb ran MiXCR on the multiplex PCR reads. The table lists about 130,000 distinct CDR3 sequences, 50% to 80% of them singletons. The CDR3 spans 14 residues, counting both ends. The V gene's germline CDR1 is SGHAT and CDR2 FQNNGV. The clonotype originates from a woman aged 55 to 70 with primary liver carcinoma and hepatitis B virus infection. The V gene is TRBV11-2, the J gene TRBJ2-5; the table's D call, TRBD1, was not checked against the DNA. Specimen: liver tumor tissue from sampling region 3. Subset in this sample: tumor region T3, left-lateral pole. CDR3 amino acids: CASSVGPGGETKYL.